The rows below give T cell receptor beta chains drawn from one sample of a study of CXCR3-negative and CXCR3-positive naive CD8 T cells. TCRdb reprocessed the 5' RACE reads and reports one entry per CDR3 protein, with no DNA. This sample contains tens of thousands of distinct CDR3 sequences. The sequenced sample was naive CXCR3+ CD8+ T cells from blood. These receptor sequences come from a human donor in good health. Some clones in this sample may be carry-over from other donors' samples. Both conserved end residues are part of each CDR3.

CASSPQAYEQYF TRBJ2-7 TRBV18
CSAAGQGIYEQYF TRBJ2-7 TRBV29-1
CASSQDVRASGAYEQYF TRBJ2-7 TRBV4-3
CASSLTGGNSPLHF TRBJ1-6 TRBV5-6
CASSQDRAVQETQYF TRBJ2-5 TRBV4-3
CASSLVGGEPYEQYF TRBJ2-7 TRBV5-1
CSVATIHTYEQYF TRBJ2-7 TRBV29-1
CASSATSGIGETQYF TRBJ2-5 TRBV2
CASSPLTGAKPGELFF TRBJ2-2 TRBV25-1
CASSLPSGEETQYF TRBJ2-5 TRBV7-9
CASTRLGGLWNTEAFF TRBJ1-1 TRBV5-4
CSVNPGTMNTEAFF TRBJ1-1 TRBV29-1
CSVETQSYPYEQYF TRBJ2-7 TRBV29-1